The text below deals with one T cell receptor (beta chain). Its antigen is unknown. The germline V gene encodes CDR1 SGHRS and CDR2 YFSETQ. Germline trimming cut 4 bases from V and 0 bases from J; bases unmatched to any gene: 9. The CDR3 runs to 16 residues. Genomic DNA from bulk tumor acted as the template, and around 600 ng was loaded per sample. Surgeons took several biopsies per primary tumor, spaced far apart, during surgery. Undergoing curative surgery were patients whose non-small cell lung cancer was untreated and newly diagnosed. The data belong to a study of immune heterogeneity within non-small cell lung tumors. The study's findings and limits: Local T-cell clonality tracked local tumor mutational burden; the correlation was moderate but significant (R approximately 0.34).

It was with 32 V and 13 J primers that multiplex PCR amplified TCR beta CDR3. TCRdb recomputed calls from the multiplex PCR reads with MiXCR, one row per CDR3 protein. The sample has 20,000 to 25,000 distinct CDR3 sequences, around 28% seen once. The receptor's source is a man aged 35 to 55 with non-small cell lung cancer. This chain links TRBV5-1 with TRBJ1-1; 7 positions match TRBD1. Sequencing input: lung tumor tissue. The CDR3 sequence: CASSPSPGQLNTEAFF. The CDR3 region has the DNA TGCGCCAGCAGCCCGTCCCCGGGACAGTTGAACACTGAAGCTTTCTTT.